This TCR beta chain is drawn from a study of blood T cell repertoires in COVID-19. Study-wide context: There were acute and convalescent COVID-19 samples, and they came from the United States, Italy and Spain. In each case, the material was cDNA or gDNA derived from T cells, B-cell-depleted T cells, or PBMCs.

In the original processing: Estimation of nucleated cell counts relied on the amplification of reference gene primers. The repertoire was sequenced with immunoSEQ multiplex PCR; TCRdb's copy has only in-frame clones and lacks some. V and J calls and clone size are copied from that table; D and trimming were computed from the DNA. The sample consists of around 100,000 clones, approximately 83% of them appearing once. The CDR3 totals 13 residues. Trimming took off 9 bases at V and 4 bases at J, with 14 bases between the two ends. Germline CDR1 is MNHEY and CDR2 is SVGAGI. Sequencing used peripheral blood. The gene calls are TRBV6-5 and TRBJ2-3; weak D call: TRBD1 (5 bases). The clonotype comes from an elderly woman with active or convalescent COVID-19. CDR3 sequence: CASAPQGPDTQYF. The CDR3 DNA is TGTGCCAGTGCGCCCCAGGGTCCAGATACGCAGTATTTT.